The clone carrying this T cell receptor (beta chain) was seen a few times. The record originates from a study of PD-L1 blockade in urothelial cancer. Study details: Blood drawn 3 weeks (second dose) and 6 weeks after treatment start was analyzed. Per blood sample, T cells had a median of about 130,000.

Germline lookup yields CDR1 SGDLS and CDR2 YYNGEE. V dropped 0 bases and J dropped 1 base, with 10 bases sitting between them. The CDR3 length is 15 residues. Described time point: peripheral blood 6 weeks after treatment start. Patients in the study were battling locally advanced or metastatic urothelial carcinoma. Into every PCR, synthetic TCR analog templates were spiked. TCRdb's copy holds only in-frame clones and misses some; the assay was immunoSEQ multiplex PCR. Of 66,000 or so clones listed, about 90% were seen once; the top ten hold roughly 10%. The receptor's source is a man aged 55 to 69 with urothelial cancer. The rearrangement links TRBV9 to TRBJ1-2, with a tentative D call TRBD1 (5 bases). The source was PBMCs, collected around atezolizumab (anti-PD-L1) treatment. CDR3 in DNA: TGTGCCAGCAGCGTAGGTCCTCAGGGTAACTATGGCTACACCTTC. This gives the protein CASSVGPQGNYGYTF.